This T cell receptor (beta chain) was identified in a study of T cell responses to AZD1222 COVID-19 vaccine. Study-level results: Repertoires were obtained solely post-peak T cell response.

V was pared by 3 bases and J by 1 base, with 6 bases between. CDR1 is MNHEY, CDR2 SVGAGI, per germline. The CDR3 extends over 13 amino acids. Clones were read by immunoSEQ multiplex PCR, and TCRdb kept only the in-frame ones, dropping some. The table records about 160,000 clones, 94% of them present only once. Comments on this clone: Antigen: not known. The sample holds other DNA sequences that translate to the same CDR3.

The origin of this receptor is an adult who received the AZD1222 COVID-19 vaccine. Sample: peripheral blood, taken 28 days after the second AZD1222 dose. This sequence joins TRBV6-5 and TRBJ1-1; possible D gene TRBD1, 5 bases. The CDR3 spells CASSYGGNTEAFF. For the CDR3, the DNA is TGTGCCAGCAGTTATGGGGGGAACACTGAAGCTTTCTTT.